These 27 T cell receptor beta chains share one sample of origin, sequenced in a study of cytomegalovirus exposure and HLA in healthy donors. This PCR relied on a set of 60 Vbeta primers and 13 Jbeta primers. The repertoire was sequenced with immunoSEQ multiplex PCR; TCRdb's copy has only in-frame clones and lacks some. Among fewer than 200,000 clones listed, about three quarters were seen once. The source material was PBMCs. These receptors were taken from a middle-aged man in good health and CMV-seropositive.

This clone occurred a few times. This chain uses TRBV2 with TRBJ2-7; the D gene is possibly TRBD1 (6 bases). Trimming removed 7 bases from V and 5 bases from J, with 15 bases in between. CDR3 length equals 13 residues. CDR1 and CDR2 from the germline V gene are SNHLY and FYNNEI. CDR3 sequence reads: CASTPQGINEQYF. The CDR3 DNA is TGTGCCAGCACGCCACAGGGAATTAACGAGCAGTACTTC.

This chain links TRBV6-1 with TRBJ1-1, with D possibly matching TRBD1 (5 bases). Germline loops: CDR1 MNHNS, CDR2 SASEGT. Between the trimmed V and J ends, which lost 3 bases and 0 bases, there was a span of 5 bases. The CDR3 has 13 residues. Here the CDR3 reads CASSDRVNTEAFF. The CDR3 DNA reads as TGTGCCAGCAGTGACAGGGTGAACACTGAAGCTTTCTTT.

CDR3 bases: TGTGCCAGCTCTCTCCTCCGGGGGGGAACCTACGAGCAGTACTTC. Its protein product is CASSLLRGGTYEQYF. The chain recombines TRBV6-1 with TRBJ2-7; TRBD2 agrees at 8 bases. This CDR3 contains 15 residues. V trimming: 8 bases; J trimming: 2 bases; junction bases outside the gene matches: 11. CDR1 and CDR2 (germline): MNHNS, SASEGT.

In the case of this clone: At one end the junction does not follow the germline gene, possibly because of a read error. The rearrangement links TRBV7-7 to TRBJ2-1; 9 nucleotides match TRBD2. This CDR3 has 15 amino acids. Germline loops: CDR1 SSHAT, CDR2 FNYEAQ (reference sequence). The CDR3 coding sequence is TGTGCTAGCAGCCCAGGGGCGGGAGGGCACAATGAGCAGTTCTTC. Residues: CASSPGAGGHNEQFF.

V and J are TRBV5-1 and TRBJ2-7, with a weak D call TRBD2 (7 bases). This CDR3 contains 14 residues. With 4 bases removed from V and 0 bases from J, the gap between germline ends came to 11 bases. The germline CDR1 and CDR2 sequences are SGHRS and YFSETQ. The CDR3 loop is CASSKGGSSYEQYF. For the CDR3, the DNA is TGCGCCAGCAGCAAGGGGGGGAGCTCCTACGAGCAGTACTTC.

This chain uses TRBV11-3 with TRBJ2-7, with TRBD2 matching over 13 bases. The CDR3 length is 15 residues. With V trimmed by 6 bases and J by 3 bases, 5 bases remained unmatched. Germline CDR1 and CDR2: SGHNT and YENEEA. CDR3 loop: CASRAGTSGIYEQYF. CDR3 in DNA: TGTGCCAGCAGAGCCGGGACTAGCGGGATCTACGAGCAGTACTTC.

CDR3 residues: CASTLGRKRGTEAFF. DNA of the CDR3: TGTGCCAGCACCTTAGGACGGAAAAGGGGGACTGAAGCTTTCTTT. The chain recombines TRBV6-4 with TRBJ1-1, with D perhaps matching TRBD1 (6 bases). V was shortened by 7 bases and J by 5 bases, with 20 bases between the two germline ends. This CDR3 is built from 15 residues. Germline V gives CDR1 MRHNA, CDR2 SNTAGT.

The rearrangement joins TRBV27 to TRBJ1-2, with 7 bases identical to TRBD1. The CDR3 length is 13 residues. With V trimmed by 4 bases and J by 7 bases, 6 bases remained unmatched. Germline lookup yields CDR1 MNHEY and CDR2 SMNVEV (reference sequence). CDR3 protein: CASSSGTAAGYTF. CDR3 DNA sequence: TGTGCCAGCAGTTCCGGGACAGCTGCTGGCTACACCTTC.

The chain carries TRBV4-1 and TRBJ2-4; D gene unclear. The CDR3 covers 13 residues. CDR1 and CDR2 (germline): MGHRA, YSYEKL. V dropped 1 base and J dropped 5 bases, with 6 bases sitting between them. The CDR3 sequence: CASSQVVENIQYF. In DNA, the CDR3 is TGCGCCAGCAGCCAAGTCGTAGAAAACATTCAGTACTTC.

This clone was observed a few times. The V gene is TRBV5-1, the J gene TRBJ1-1; D unclear. V was clipped by 0 bases and J by 4 bases, with 10 bases between them. The CDR3 sequence is 14 residues long. The V gene's germline CDR1 is SGHRS and CDR2 YFSETQ. Written as DNA, the CDR3 is TGCGCCAGCAGCTTGGACCCGGGGATCACTGAAGCTTTCTTT. It translates to CASSLDPGITEAFF.

V gene TRBV28 combines with J gene TRBJ1-2, with unresolved D. With 6 bases removed from V and 3 bases from J, the gap between germline ends came to 11 bases. The CDR3 loop spans 13 amino acids. From germline, CDR1 is MDHEN and CDR2 SYDVKM. CDR3 region: CASRGQDHYGYTF. Written as DNA, the CDR3 is TGTGCCAGCAGGGGCCAGGATCACTATGGCTACACCTTC.

This clone was found a few times. The CDR3 sequence is CASSDSGGGRVCSEQYF. In nucleotides, the CDR3 is TGTGCCAGCAGTGACTCGGGCGGCGGGAGGGTCTGCTCCGAGCAGTACTTC. The V call is TRBV6-4, the J call TRBJ2-7; TRBD2 aligns across 9 bases. Germline V gene data show CDR1 as MRHNA and CDR2 as SNTAGT. The V segment lost 0 bases and the J segment 6 bases; nucleotides outside the gene matches: 12. The CDR3 is 17 residues long.

The chain recombines TRBV30 with TRBJ1-2, with D tentatively TRBD1 (6 bases). The germline V gene has CDR1 GTSNPN and CDR2 SVGIG (reference sequence). The V end lost 2 bases, the J end lost 2 bases, and 6 bases lay between the germline ends. This CDR3 is built from 12 residues. The DNA of the CDR3 is TGTGCCTGGAGTAGGGGGAACTATGGCTACACCTTC. Amino acid sequence: CAWSRGNYGYTF.

This chain connects TRBV29-1 to TRBJ2-3; D is ambiguous. With 6 bases removed from V and 5 bases from J, the gap between germline ends came to 12 bases. The CDR3 loop spans 12 amino acids. The germline V gene has CDR1 SQVTM and CDR2 ANQGSEA. The CDR3 reads CSVNSPGDTQYF. The CDR3 nucleotides read TGCAGCGTGAACTCACCGGGAGATACGCAGTATTTT.

This rearrangement joins TRBV29-1 to TRBJ2-5, with 8 nucleotides matching TRBD2. The CDR3 runs to 14 residues. The germline V gene encodes CDR1 SQVTM and CDR2 ANQGSEA. After removal of 6 bases from V and 5 bases from J, the junction contained 11 bases not matched to a gene. CDR3 in amino acids: CSVRGGQMKETQYF. The CDR3 nucleotides read TGCAGCGTCCGGGGGGGGCAGATGAAGGAGACCCAGTACTTC.

J is TRBJ2-7 and V is TRBV10-3, with 7 bases aligning to TRBD1. The CDR3 has 13 residues. V gave up 10 bases and J gave up 4 bases; unmatched junction bases: 10. Germline V CDR1 and CDR2: ENHRY, SYGVKD. The CDR3 DNA reads TGTGCCACGAGACAGGGAGTCGAATACGAGCAGTACTTC. Translating gives CATRQGVEYEQYF.

CDR3 coding DNA: TGTGCCAGCAGTGCGATCGGACAGGGGAGATACGAGCAGTACTTC. This encodes CASSAIGQGRYEQYF. The V call is TRBV28, the J call TRBJ2-7; 9 bases are shared with TRBD1. CDR1 and CDR2 from the germline V gene are MDHEN and SYDVKM. V gave up 5 bases and J gave up 4 bases; unmatched junction bases: 9. CDR3 length: 15 residues.

The genes are TRBV6-5 and TRBJ2-3; unclear D gene. Between the trimmed V and J ends, which lost 5 bases and 2 bases, there was a span of 11 bases. CDR1 and CDR2 (germline): MNHEY, SVGAGI. The CDR3 totals 14 residues. The CDR3 DNA reads as TGTGCCAGCAGTCCCGGAACAGCCACAGATACGCAGTATTTT. Its protein product is CASSPGTATDTQYF.

The rearrangement uses TRBV11-3 and TRBJ2-7; D possibly corresponds to TRBD2 (6 bases). CDR1 and CDR2 from the germline V gene are SGHNT and YENEEA. V lost 1 base and J lost 0, with 10 bases in between. The CDR3 runs 15 residues. Written as DNA, the CDR3 is TGTGCCAGCAGCTTAGCGACTAGAACCTCCTACGAGCAGTACTTC. It translates to CASSLATRTSYEQYF.

About this clone: Germline and junction disagree at one end, which may indicate a read error. V usage is TRBV28 and J usage is TRBJ2-6, with 7 positions matching TRBD1. CDR3 length: 15 amino acids. Germline V CDR1 and CDR2: MDHEN, SYDVKM. CDR3 in amino acids: CASSTGVSGANGLTF. Here the CDR3 DNA reads TGTGCCAGCAGTACAGGGGTCTCTGGGGCCAACGGCCTGACTTTC.

About this clone itself: Other nucleotide sequences in the sample specify the same CDR3. V is TRBV19 and J is TRBJ2-5; TRBD1 matches at 8 bases. The CDR3 runs 14 residues. Germline V gene sequence: CDR1 LNHDA, CDR2 SQIVND (reference sequence). With V trimmed by 3 bases and J by 5 bases, 5 bases remained unmatched. Here the CDR3 DNA reads TGTGCCAGTAGTATCGGACAGGGACGGGAGACCCAGTACTTC. It is translated as CASSIGQGRETQYF.

V is TRBV7-6 and J is TRBJ2-1, with D unresolved. Germline CDR1 reads SGHVS; CDR2 reads FNYEAQ. V was cut by 5 bases and J by 1 base, with 12 bases left in between. The CDR3 consists of 15 residues. CDR3 region: CASSPGPISYNEQFF. The CDR3 DNA reads TGTGCCAGCAGCCCAGGCCCTATATCCTACAATGAGCAGTTCTTC.

The CDR3 reads CASRETGVQGEKLFF. CDR3 coding DNA: TGTGCCAGCAGAGAGACAGGGGTGCAGGGAGAAAAACTGTTTTTT. This chain connects TRBV2 to TRBJ1-4, with 8 bases matching TRBD1. The CDR3 totals 15 residues. Trimming at V came to 6 bases and at J to 8 bases, leaving 11 bases not matched to a gene. CDR1 is SNHLY and CDR2 is FYNNEI in the germline V gene.

Only one count was recorded for this clone. The rearrangement links TRBV6-1 to TRBJ1-1; D ambiguous. The ends were cut back, 6 bases at V and 0 bases at J, with 8 bases in the middle. CDR1 is MNHNS and CDR2 is SASEGT in the germline V gene. The CDR3 is 13 residues long. The CDR3 nucleotides read TGTGCCAGCAGCCTACAGATGAACACTGAAGCTTTCTTT. Its translation: CASSLQMNTEAFF.

This chain joins TRBV27 and TRBJ2-7; D is undetermined. V was pared by 6 bases and J by 1 base, with 13 bases between. The CDR3 loop spans 14 amino acids. Germline CDR1 reads MNHEY; CDR2 reads SMNVEV (reference sequence). In nucleotides, the CDR3 is TGTGCCAGCAGCTTGCGGCCATTTTCCTACGAGCAGTACTTC. It yields the protein CASSLRPFSYEQYF.

V usage is TRBV10-3 and J usage is TRBJ1-1; 7 nucleotides match TRBD1. V dropped 6 bases and J dropped 4; count of bases not matched to a gene: 5. From germline, CDR1 is ENHRY and CDR2 SYGVKD. CDR3 length: 13 residues. CDR3: CAISPSGGTEAFF. The CDR3 DNA reads as TGTGCCATCAGCCCATCAGGGGGCACTGAAGCTTTCTTT.

For this clone: The same CDR3 arises from other DNA sequences in this sample as well. The chain uses TRBV18 and TRBJ2-5; D remains unclear. Trimming removed 3 bases at V and 3 bases at J, with 8 bases between. Germline V gene sequence: CDR1 KGHSH, CDR2 LQKENI. This CDR3 is built from 13 residues. The CDR3 here is CASSPPSEETQYF. The DNA for the CDR3 is TGTGCCAGCTCACCCCCCAGCGAAGAGACCCAGTACTTC.